This is a list of T cell receptor beta chains from one sample in a study of glioma-infiltrating T cells. TCRdb re-called the multiplex PCR reads with MiXCR, one entry per CDR3 protein. The sample includes around 350,000 distinct CDR3 sequences, around 45% of them seen just once. The sequenced sample consisted of glioma tissue, nonneoplastic brain tissue, or PBMCs (not recorded which). These receptors were taken from a human donor with low-grade glioma or glioblastoma, undergoing nonglioma brain surgery, or in good health (not recorded which). The CDR3 runs from the conserved cysteine through the conserved F or W. A D gene is named only where the DNA matches it firmly. Clone size is not always given. Where it is, it says once, few, many or a class for expanded clones.

V: TRBV7-9
D: TRBD2
size: few
J: TRBJ2-3
CDR3: CASSIEGWTSDYPDTQYF
DNA: TGTGCCAGCAGCATAGAGGGGTGGACTAGCGATTATCCAGATACGCAGTATTTT

V: TRBV28
D: TRBD1
size: NA
J: TRBJ2-1
CDR3: CASSTSRHRGNEQFF
DNA: TGTGCCAGTTCTACTTCCAGGCACAGGGGGAATGAGCAGTTCTTC

V: TRBV19
D: NA
size: few
J: TRBJ2-7
CDR3: CASSPTLTAYEQYF
DNA: TGTGCCAGTAGTCCGACCCTTACCGCCTACGAGCAGTACTTC

V: TRBV4-3
D: TRBD1
size: NA
J: TRBJ2-7
CDR3: CASSQARDRGGRRYEQYF
DNA: TGCGCCAGCAGCCAAGCCCGGGACAGGGGAGGACGCCGCTACGAGCAGTACTTC

V: TRBV15
D: TRBD2
size: NA
J: TRBJ2-7
CDR3: CATSGGRGTSGYFRYEQYF
DNA: TGTGCCACCAGCGGAGGGCGGGGGACTAGCGGATACTTTCGCTACGAGCAGTACTTC

V: TRBV6-2/TRBV6-3
D: NA
size: many
J: TRBJ2-3
CDR3: CASSGDGVSQDTQYF
DNA: TGTGCCAGCAGTGGAGACGGCGTCAGTCAAGATACGCAGTATTTT

V: TRBV7-2
D: NA
size: few
J: TRBJ1-1
CDR3: CASSSGQIGTEAFF
DNA: TGTGCCAGCAGCTCCGGACAGATAGGCACTGAAGCTTTCTTT

V: TRBV4-1
D: NA
size: many
J: TRBJ1-1
CDR3: CASSQVGANTEAFF
DNA: TGCGCCAGCAGCCAAGTAGGAGCGAACACTGAAGCTTTCTTT

V: TRBV7-9
D: TRBD2
size: NA
J: TRBJ2-1
CDR3: CASRPTSERAPFFNEQFF
DNA: TGTGCCAGCCGGCCTACTAGCGAGAGGGCCCCCTTTTTCAATGAGCAGTTCTTC

V: TRBV20-1
D: TRBD2
size: many
J: TRBJ2-1
CDR3: CSANTGGSGRNEQFF
DNA: TGCAGTGCAAATACAGGTGGTAGCGGGAGGAATGAGCAGTTCTTC

V: TRBV7-9
D: NA
size: few
J: TRBJ1-1
CDR3: CASSLGGRGTEAFF
DNA: TGTGCCAGCAGCTTAGGGGGGCGAGGCACTGAAGCTTTCTTT

V: TRBV11-1
D: NA
size: NA
J: TRBJ2-7
CDR3: CASESTDYEQYF
DNA: TGTGCCAGCGAATCGACAGACTACGAGCAGTACTTC

V: TRBV4-1
D: TRBD2
size: NA
J: TRBJ2-7
CDR3: CASGQGGLGHYEQYF
DNA: TGCGCCAGCGGCCAAGGAGGACTAGGACACTACGAGCAGTACTTC

V: TRBV20-1
D: TRBD2
size: once
J: TRBJ2-3
CDR3: CSARDRRTSGTYTDTQYF
DNA: TGCAGTGCTAGAGACCGCCGGACTAGCGGGACGTACACAGATACGCAGTATTTT

V: TRBV28
D: NA
size: many
J: TRBJ1-5
CDR3: CASSFLGSQPQHF
DNA: TGTGCCAGCAGTTTCTTGGGTAGTCAGCCCCAGCATTTT

V: TRBV13
D: TRBD1
size: NA
J: TRBJ1-1
CDR3: CASSLGPSTGYGEAFF
DNA: TGTGCCAGCAGCTTAGGCCCCTCGACAGGGTATGGTGAAGCTTTCTTT

V: TRBV12-3/TRBV12-4
D: TRBD2
size: NA
J: TRBJ2-3
CDR3: CASRTKGGSGTDTQYF
DNA: TGTGCCAGCAGAACCAAGGGAGGGAGCGGCACAGATACGCAGTATTTT

V: TRBV3-1
D: TRBD2
size: few
J: TRBJ2-3
CDR3: CASSQDLTALGLAGTDTQYF
DNA: TGTGCCAGCAGCCAAGATCTCACGGCCCTCGGGCTAGCGGGAACAGATACGCAGTATTTT

V: TRBV28
D: TRBD1
size: NA
J: TRBJ1-5
CDR3: CASSADRGDQPQHF
DNA: TGTGCCAGCAGTGCGGACAGGGGGGATCAGCCCCAGCATTTT

V: TRBV5-4
D: NA
size: NA
J: TRBJ2-7
CDR3: CASSGGRVGEQYF
DNA: TGTGCCAGCAGCGGTGGGAGAGTCGGTGAGCAGTACTTC